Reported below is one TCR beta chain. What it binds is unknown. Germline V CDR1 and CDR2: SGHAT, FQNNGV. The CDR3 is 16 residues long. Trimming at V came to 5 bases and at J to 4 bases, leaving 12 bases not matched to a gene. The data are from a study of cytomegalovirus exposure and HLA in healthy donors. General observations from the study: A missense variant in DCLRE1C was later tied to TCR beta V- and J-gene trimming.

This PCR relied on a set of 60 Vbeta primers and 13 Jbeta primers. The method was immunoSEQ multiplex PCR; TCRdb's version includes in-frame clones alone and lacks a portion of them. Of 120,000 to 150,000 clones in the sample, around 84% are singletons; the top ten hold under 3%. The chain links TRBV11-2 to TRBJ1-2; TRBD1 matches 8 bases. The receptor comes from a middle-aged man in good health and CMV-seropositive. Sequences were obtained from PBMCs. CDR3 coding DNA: TGTGCCAGCAGCCCCGGAGATCAGGACAGGGTCTATGGCTACACCTTC. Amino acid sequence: CASSPGDQDRVYGYTF.